This entry is about one T cell receptor (beta chain). Its matching antigen is unknown. The junction departs from germline at one end; a sequencing error may be responsible. Time point denoted: newly diagnosed GD, antithyroid drugs for less than 3 months. RNA isolated from PBMCs was used to make the TCR library. Arm-PCR of CDR3 regions and iRepertoire HTBI primers were used to build TCR beta libraries. MiXCR, run by TCRdb on the multiplex PCR reads, gives a single entry per CDR3 protein. This table holds approximately 490,000 distinct CDR3 sequences, 15% to 20% found once. The data derive from a study of regulatory T cells in long-lasting Graves disease. Findings of the study overall: Shared public clonotypes totalled around 2,900 in persistent patients, compared with about 970 in new patients. Patients with persistent disease showed a bias toward TRBV28, TRBJ1-2 and TRBJ2-5.

CDR1 and CDR2 (germline): LGHDT, YNNKEL (reference sequence). The CDR3 runs 14 residues. The same sample was also used in a study of T cells in Graves' hyperthyroidism and ophthalmopathy. From that second work: A 13 V-J model separated ophthalmopathy from stable hyperthyroidism.

The sequence was obtained from a man in his forties with Graves disease. The V call is TRBV3-1, the J call TRBJ1-1; D is unresolved. The sample here was peripheral blood mononuclear cells (PBMCs), taken at new diagnosis, from a patient treated with antithyroid drugs. CDR3 in DNA: TGTGCCAGCAGCCAAGATAGGGTGAACACTGAAGCTTCCTTT. Amino acids: CASSQDRVNTEASF.